This T cell receptor (beta chain) was sequenced for a study of cytomegalovirus exposure and HLA in healthy donors. In the PCR, 60 Vbeta and 13 Jbeta primers were used. The table came from immunoSEQ multiplex PCR; TCRdb's copy has only in-frame clones and leaves some out. The sample includes 150,000 to 200,000 clones, approximately 70% of them seen just once. This clone was observed a few times. The sequence was collected from a man in his forties in good health and CMV-seropositive. Source material: PBMCs.

CDR3 in amino acids: CASSPGTGRGDTQYF. CDR3 sequence (DNA): TGTGCCAGCAGCCCCGGGACAGGGAGGGGAGATACGCAGTATTTT. V gene TRBV27 combines with J gene TRBJ2-3; 9 nucleotides agree with TRBD1. The CDR3 consists of 15 residues. CDR1 and CDR2 (germline): MNHEY, SMNVEV (reference sequence). Trimming took 6 bases from V and 5 from J; bases not matched to a gene: 9.